The text below deals with one TCR beta chain. Its target is not known. Repertoires were generated with immunoSEQ multiplex PCR, while TCRdb's copy carries only in-frame clones and drops some. Here the sample spans 84,000 or so clones, approximately 86% being singletons. This sample was included in a study of T cell responses to AZD1222 COVID-19 vaccine. General study results and limits: Repertoires were sampled only after the peak T cell response.

The CDR3 length is 16 residues. Trimming took 3 bases from V and 4 from J, leaving 13 bases between them. Looked up from germline, CDR1 is KGHSH and CDR2 is LQKENI. The chain is built from TRBV18 and TRBJ1-6; D perhaps matches TRBD1 (5 bases). Sequencing used peripheral blood, obtained on day 0 of MenACWY control vaccination. The clonotype comes from an adult in good health. CDR3 in DNA: TGTGCCAGCTCACCGACGACAGTGAATTATAATTCACCCCTCCACTTT. Protein: CASSPTTVNYNSPLHF.